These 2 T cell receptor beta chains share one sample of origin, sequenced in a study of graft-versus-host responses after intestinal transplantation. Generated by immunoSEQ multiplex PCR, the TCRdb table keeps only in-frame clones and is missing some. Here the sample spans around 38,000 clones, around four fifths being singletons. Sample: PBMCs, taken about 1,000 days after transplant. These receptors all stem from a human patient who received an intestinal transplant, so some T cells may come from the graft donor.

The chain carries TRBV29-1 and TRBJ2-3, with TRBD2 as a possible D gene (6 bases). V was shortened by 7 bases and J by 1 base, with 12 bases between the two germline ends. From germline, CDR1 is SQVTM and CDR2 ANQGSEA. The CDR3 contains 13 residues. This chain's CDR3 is CSASTGGTDTQYF. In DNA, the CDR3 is TGCAGCGCCTCGACGGGGGGCACAGATACGCAGTATTTT.

For the CDR3, the DNA is TGTGCCAGCAGTTTGGGTGACAGGGGGTCATCACCCCTCCACTTT. Translating it yields CASSLGDRGSSPLHF. This chain joins TRBV27 and TRBJ1-6; 9 bases fit TRBD1. This CDR3 is built from 15 residues. The V gene end was trimmed by 3 bases and the J gene end by 10 bases; junction bases not matched to a gene: 7. Germline loops: CDR1 MNHEY, CDR2 SMNVEV (reference sequence).